A single sample gave rise to the 5 T cell receptor beta chains below, sequenced in a study of vaccination and CD4 T cells after COVID-19. The treatment here: approximately nine-day PBMC culture with coronavirus spike peptide pools or control peptides (ViraFEST assay). Their antigens remain unidentified. CD4+ T cells that had been cultured provided DNA sequenced with the Oncomine TCR Beta short-read assay. TCRdb passed the PCR reads through MiXCR, listing each CDR3 protein once. The data hold 14,000 to 15,000 distinct CDR3 sequences, with approximately 73% observed a single time. Sequenced sample: CD4+ T cells from blood, cultured in vitro. The receptors shown here come from a human donor who had recovered from COVID-19.

This sequence joins TRBV20-1 and TRBJ2-1, with 8 bases identical to TRBD2. Germline trimming cut 7 bases from V and 8 bases from J; bases unmatched to any gene: 13. Germline V gives CDR1 DFQATT, CDR2 SNEGSKA (reference sequence). The length of the CDR3 is 14 residues. CDR3 region: CSGLRGTRTDEQFF. The CDR3 DNA follows: TGCAGTGGCCTCCGGGGGACTAGGACCGATGAGCAGTTCTTC.

The chain combines TRBV15 with TRBJ2-2; TRBD2 is a possible D gene (6 bases). This CDR3 spans 14 amino acids. With 1 base removed from V and 3 bases from J, the gap between germline ends came to 6 bases. The germline V gene encodes CDR1 LNHNV and CDR2 YYDKDF (reference sequence). The CDR3 DNA is TGTGCCACCAGCAGAGGGGGGGACACCGGGGAGCTGTTTTTT. Encoded protein: CATSRGGDTGELFF.

V is TRBV28 and J is TRBJ1-2; 9 bases align to TRBD1. With 5 bases clipped from V and 12 bases from J, the junction kept 7 bases outside the gene matches. Germline CDR1 reads MDHEN; CDR2 reads SYDVKM. The CDR3 covers 12 residues. The CDR3 sequence is CASSLGQGQHTF. The CDR3 nucleotides are TGTGCCAGCAGTCTAGGACAGGGGCAACACACCTTC.

The chain has TRBV24-1 and TRBJ2-1; 8 nucleotides align to TRBD2. There are 16 residues in the CDR3. The V segment lost 1 base and the J segment 6 bases; nucleotides outside the gene matches: 7. Germline V gene sequence: CDR1 KGHDR, CDR2 SFDVKD. The CDR3 protein is CATSDLAGVSPNEQFF. The CDR3 DNA reads TGTGCCACCAGTGATTTAGCGGGAGTGTCTCCCAATGAGCAGTTCTTC.

This clonotype was detected a few times. The gene calls are TRBV5-5 and TRBJ1-5, with TRBD1 matching over 8 bases. J was trimmed by 4 bases and V by 2 bases; bases with no gene match: 2. CDR3 length: 14 amino acids. CDR1 and CDR2 (germline): SGHKS, YYEKEE (reference sequence). This CDR3 is CASSLQGGNQPQHF. CDR3 bases: TGTGCCAGCAGCTTACAGGGGGGGAATCAGCCCCAGCATTTT. Combining the CDR3 with reference TRBV5-5 and TRBJ1-5 gives the whole variable domain DAGVTQSPTHLIKTRGQQVTLRCSPISGHKSVSWYQQVLGQGPQFIFQYYEKEERGRGNFPDRFSARQFPNYSSELNVNALLLGDSALYLCASSLQGGNQPQHFGDGTRLSIL.